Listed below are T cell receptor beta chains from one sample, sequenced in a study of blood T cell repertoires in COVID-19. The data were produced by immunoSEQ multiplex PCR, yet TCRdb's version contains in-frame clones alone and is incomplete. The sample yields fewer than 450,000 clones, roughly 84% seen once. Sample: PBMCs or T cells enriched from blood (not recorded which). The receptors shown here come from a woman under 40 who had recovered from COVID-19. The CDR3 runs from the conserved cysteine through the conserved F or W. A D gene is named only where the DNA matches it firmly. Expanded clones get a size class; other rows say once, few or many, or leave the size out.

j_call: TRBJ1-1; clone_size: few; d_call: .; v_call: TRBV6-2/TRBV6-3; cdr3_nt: TGTGCCAGCAGTTACTCGGGGGGGAGCACTGAAGCTTTCTTT; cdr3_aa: CASSYSGGSTEAFF
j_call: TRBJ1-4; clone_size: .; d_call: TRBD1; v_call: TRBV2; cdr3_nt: TGTGCCAGCAGGCCGGGACAGGGACTCGAAAAACTGTTTTTT; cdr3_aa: CASRPGQGLEKLFF
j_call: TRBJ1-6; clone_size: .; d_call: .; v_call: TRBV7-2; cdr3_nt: TGTGCCAGCAGCTGGCAGGCTTCAGAAACTTCACCCCTCCACTTT; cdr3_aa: CASSWQASETSPLHF
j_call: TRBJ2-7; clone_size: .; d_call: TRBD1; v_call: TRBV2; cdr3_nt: TGTGCCAGCAGTGTAGGACAGGGGGAAGCCGAGCAGTACTTC; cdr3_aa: CASSVGQGEAEQYF
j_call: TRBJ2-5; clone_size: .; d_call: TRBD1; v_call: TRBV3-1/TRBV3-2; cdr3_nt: TGTGCCAGCAGTTCCGATAGCAGGGGGGAGACCCAGTACTTC; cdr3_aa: CASSSDSRGETQYF
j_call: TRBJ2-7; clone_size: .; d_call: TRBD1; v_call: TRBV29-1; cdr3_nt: TGCAGCGTTCGGACAGGGGGCCTGCCGAATTCCGAGCAGTACTTC; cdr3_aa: CSVRTGGLPNSEQYF
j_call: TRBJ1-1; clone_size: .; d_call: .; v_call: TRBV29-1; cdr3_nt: TGCGGGGGGAAAGCCGGCGGGAACACTGAAGCTTTCTTT; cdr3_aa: CGGKAGGNTEAFF
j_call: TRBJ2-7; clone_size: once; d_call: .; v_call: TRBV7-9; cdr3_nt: TGTGCCAGCAGCTCAGACAGGTCTTCCTACGAGCAGTACTTC; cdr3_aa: CASSSDRSSYEQYF
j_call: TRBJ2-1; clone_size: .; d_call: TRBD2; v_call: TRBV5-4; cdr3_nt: TGTGCCAGCAGCTTGGGACGGCGGGGGGGCCAAGATGAGCAGTTCTTC; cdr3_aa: CASSLGRRGGQDEQFF
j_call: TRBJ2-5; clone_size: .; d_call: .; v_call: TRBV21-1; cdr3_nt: TGTGCCAGCAGCAAAGGGGCACCGGACAGGGGTGATAGAGAGACCCAGTACTTC; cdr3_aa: CASSKGAPDRGDRETQYF
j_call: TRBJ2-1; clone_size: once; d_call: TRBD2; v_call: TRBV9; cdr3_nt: TGTGCCAGCAGCGTAGGAGGACTAGCGGGCGAGCAGTTCTTC; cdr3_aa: CASSVGGLAGEQFF
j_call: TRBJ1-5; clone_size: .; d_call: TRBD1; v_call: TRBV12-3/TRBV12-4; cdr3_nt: TGTGCCAGCAGCCCAGGGGGCTTTCAGCCCCAGCATTTT; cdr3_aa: CASSPGGFQPQHF
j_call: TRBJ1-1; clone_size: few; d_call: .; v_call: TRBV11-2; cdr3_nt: TGTGCCAGCAGCTTAGTGGCCGAAACTGAAGCTTTCTTT; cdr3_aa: CASSLVAETEAFF
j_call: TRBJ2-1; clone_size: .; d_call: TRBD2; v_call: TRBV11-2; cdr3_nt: TGTGCCAGCAGCTTAGTTGGGACTAGCGGGGGGGCCTTCTACAATGAGCAGTTCTTC; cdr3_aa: CASSLVGTSGGAFYNEQFF
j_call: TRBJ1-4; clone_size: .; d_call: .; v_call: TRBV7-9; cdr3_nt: TGTGCCAGCAGCTTAGTCCGAGGGGACAAATGGGGGACTAATGAAAAACTGTTTTTT; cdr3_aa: CASSLVRGDKWGTNEKLFF
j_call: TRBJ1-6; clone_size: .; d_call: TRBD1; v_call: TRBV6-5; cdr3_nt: TGTGCCAGCAGTTACGCAGGGGGCACGTCACCCCTCCACTTT; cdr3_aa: CASSYAGGTSPLHF
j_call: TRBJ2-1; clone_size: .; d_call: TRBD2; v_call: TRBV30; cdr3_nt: TGTGCCTGGAATCTGGGACTAGCCGACAATGAGCAGTTCTTC; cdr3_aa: CAWNLGLADNEQFF
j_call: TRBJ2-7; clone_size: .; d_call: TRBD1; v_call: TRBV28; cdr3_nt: TGTGCCAGCACCACCCCAGCCGGGACAGCCCAAACCTACGAGCAGTACTTC; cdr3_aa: CASTTPAGTAQTYEQYF
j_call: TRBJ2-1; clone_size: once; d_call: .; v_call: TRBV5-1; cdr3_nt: TGCGCCAGCAGCTCAGGTGATGCTCTTGGCAGGTTAAACGATGAGCAGTTCTTC; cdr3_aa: CASSSGDALGRLNDEQFF
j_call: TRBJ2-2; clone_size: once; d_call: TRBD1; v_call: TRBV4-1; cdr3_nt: TGCGCCAGCAGCCAAGGGGACAGGGGTCAGAACACCGGGGAGCTGTTTTTT; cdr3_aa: CASSQGDRGQNTGELFF
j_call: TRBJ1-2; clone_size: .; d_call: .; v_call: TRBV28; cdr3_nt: TGTGCCAGCAGTAGAGCTAACTATGGCTACACCTTC; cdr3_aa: CASSRANYGYTF
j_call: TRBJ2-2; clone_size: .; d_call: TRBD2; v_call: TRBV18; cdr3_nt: TGTGCCAGCTCACCCACGAACCCGACTAGCGGGGGGGCAAGGACTCAGAACACCGGGGAGCTGTTTTTT; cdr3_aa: CASSPTNPTSGGARTQNTGELFF
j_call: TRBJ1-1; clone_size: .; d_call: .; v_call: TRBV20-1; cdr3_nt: TGCAGTGCTAGAGTAAACACTGAAGCTTTCTTT; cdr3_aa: CSARVNTEAFF